The 29 T cell receptor beta chains listed next were all sequenced from one sample in a study of blood T cell repertoires in COVID-19. Profiling relied on immunoSEQ multiplex PCR, and the TCRdb table lists in-frame clones only, not all of them. The sample yields 300,000 to 400,000 clones, roughly 90% seen once. The sample taken for sequencing was PBMCs or T cells enriched from blood (not recorded which). The source is a woman younger than 45 who had been exposed to COVID-19.

As regards this clone: Other nucleotide sequences from this sample produce the same CDR3. The rearrangement links TRBV9 to TRBJ1-1; D ambiguous. Between the trimmed V and J ends, which lost 2 bases and 1 base, there was a span of 6 bases. This CDR3 region has 13 residues. The germline V gene has CDR1 SGDLS and CDR2 YYNGEE. The CDR3 DNA follows: TGTGCCAGCAGCGTCGCAGGGAACACTGAAGCTTTCTTT. Translating it yields CASSVAGNTEAFF.

This clone was detected only a few times. The V and J genes are TRBV30 and TRBJ1-1; 11 bases fit TRBD1. V was clipped by 6 bases and J by 5 bases; unmatched bases: 5. The CDR3 runs to 13 residues. Germline V CDR1 and CDR2: GTSNPN, SVGIG (reference sequence). CDR3: CACSGTGGTEAFF. The DNA for the CDR3 is TGTGCCTGCTCCGGGACAGGGGGTACTGAAGCTTTCTTT.

V gene TRBV21-1 combines with J gene TRBJ2-2; the table's D call TRBD2 went unverified against the DNA. TRBV21-1 is classified as a pseudogene. The CDR3 sequence is 16 residues long. The CDR3 nucleotides read TGTGCCAGCAGCTCCCGGGACGGGGGGGACACCGGGGAGCTGTTTTTT. Protein sequence: CASSSRDGGDTGELFF.

This clone occurred once. This chain links TRBV5-4 with TRBJ2-1, with TRBD1 as a possible D gene (7 bases). The CDR3 has 16 amino acids. The V gene's germline CDR1 is SGHNT and CDR2 YYREEE (reference sequence). V was trimmed by 0 bases and J by 4 bases, leaving 14 bases between them. The CDR3 DNA follows: TGTGCCAGCAGCTTGGGCAGGGGGGAAGTATACAATGAGCAGTTCTTC. Translated, it gives CASSLGRGEVYNEQFF.

This clone was recorded once. V and J are TRBV27 and TRBJ1-3; 8 bases are shared with TRBD1. CDR3 length: 16 amino acids. With V trimmed by 4 bases and J by 1 base, 6 bases remained unmatched. From germline, CDR1 is MNHEY and CDR2 SMNVEV (reference sequence). The CDR3 is CASSSRGRLSGNTIYF. In nucleotides, the CDR3 is TGTGCCAGCAGTTCCAGGGGGCGACTTTCTGGAAACACCATATATTTT.

This clone has just a few counts. The genes are TRBV4-1 and TRBJ1-6, with D maybe TRBD1 (5 bases). This CDR3 spans 16 amino acids. Germline V gene lookup returns CDR1 MGHRA and CDR2 YSYEKL. Trimming cost V 0 bases and J 8 bases, with 14 bases left between them. The CDR3 spells CASSQDPGEGYSPLHF. The CDR3 DNA reads TGCGCCAGCAGCCAAGACCCGGGGGAGGGTTATTCACCCCTCCACTTT.

The rearrangement links TRBV19 to TRBJ1-1; 8 bases are a match to TRBD1. V gave up 8 bases and J gave up 5 bases; unmatched junction bases: 7. The germline gives CDR1 LNHDA, CDR2 SQIVND (reference sequence). CDR3 size: 13 residues. Here the CDR3 reads CASQNRGVTEAFF. The CDR3 nucleotides read TGTGCCAGTCAAAACAGGGGGGTTACTGAAGCTTTCTTT.

The chain carries TRBV19 and TRBJ1-5; D perhaps matches TRBD1 (5 bases). The CDR3 has 16 amino acids. V was pared by 2 bases and J by 6 bases, with 17 bases between. From germline, CDR1 is LNHDA and CDR2 SQIVND (reference sequence). The CDR3: CASSIYFTGVGQPQHF. DNA of the CDR3: TGTGCCAGTAGTATATACTTTACAGGCGTGGGTCAGCCCCAGCATTTT.

The V call is TRBV5-4, the J call TRBJ1-3; no firm D call. V dropped 0 bases and J dropped 7 bases, with 8 bases sitting between them. Germline assignment: CDR1 SGHNT and CDR2 YYREEE (reference sequence). The CDR3 extends over 13 amino acids. This CDR3 reads CASSLVEGNTIYF. Here the CDR3 DNA reads TGTGCCAGCAGCTTGGTTGAGGGTAACACCATATATTTT.

The chain links TRBV29-1 to TRBJ1-1, with D perhaps matching TRBD1 (6 bases). The CDR3 runs 14 residues. Germline CDR1 is SQVTM and CDR2 is ANQGSEA. Trimming pared 6 bases from V and 5 bases from J, leaving 19 bases between. The CDR3 is CSVQGAGASTEAFF. In nucleotides, the CDR3 is TGCAGCGTCCAAGGGGCGGGGGCATCGACTGAAGCTTTCTTT. The full variable domain, completed using reference TRBV29-1 and TRBJ1-1, is SAVISQKPSRDICQRGTSLTIQCQVDSQVTMMFWYRQQPGQSLTLIATANQGSEATYESGFVIDKFPISRPNLTFSTLTVSNMSPEDSSIYLCSVQGAGASTEAFFGQGTRLTVV.

The rearrangement joins TRBV5-6 to TRBJ1-5, with D possibly being TRBD1 (6 bases). Trimming removed 2 bases at V and 7 bases at J, with 16 bases between. The V gene's germline CDR1 is SGHDT and CDR2 YYEEEE. The CDR3 extends over 15 amino acids. The CDR3 sequence: CASSLKQGGRQPQHF. In DNA, the CDR3 is TGTGCCAGCAGCTTAAAACAGGGCGGACGGCAGCCCCAGCATTTT. The complete variable domain, with remaining parts taken from reference TRBV5-6 and TRBJ1-5, reads DAGVTQSPTHLIKTRGQQVTLRCSPKSGHDTVSWYQQALGQGPQFIFQYYEEEERQRGNFPDRFSGHQFPNYSSELNVNALLLGDSALYLCASSLKQGGRQPQHFGDGTRLSIL.

The CDR3 bases are TGTGCCAGCCAGCGGGGGCCGGAAGAGACCCAGTACTTC. This sequence encodes CASQRGPEETQYF. The chain recombines TRBV19 with TRBJ2-5, with 8 bases that match TRBD2. Trimming at V came to 9 bases and at J to 3 bases, leaving 6 bases not matched to a gene. The CDR3 has 13 residues. CDR1 is LNHDA and CDR2 is SQIVND in the germline V gene (reference sequence).

The chain couples TRBV4-3 to TRBJ1-2; D unresolved. The germline V gene has CDR1 LGHNA and CDR2 YSLEER. The CDR3 is made up of 14 amino acids. The ends were cut back, 2 bases at V and 5 bases at J, with 12 bases in the middle. Written as DNA, the CDR3 is TGCGCCAGCAGCCAATCATCTGGGAGTTATGGCTACACCTTC. It is translated as CASSQSSGSYGYTF.

V and J are TRBV5-4 and TRBJ1-2, with 8 bases lining up with TRBD1. The CDR3 is 17 residues long. Trimming at V came to 0 bases and at J to 5 bases, leaving 12 bases not matched to a gene. Germline lookup yields CDR1 SGHNT and CDR2 YYREEE (reference sequence). The CDR3 region has the DNA TGTGCCAGCAGCTTGGGGCCTTCGGGTACAGGGGGATATGGCTACACCTTC. Translated, it gives CASSLGPSGTGGYGYTF.

The J gene is TRBJ1-1, the V gene TRBV18, with D possibly being TRBD1 (6 bases). Germline CDR1 reads KGHSH; CDR2 reads LQKENI. Trimming left V 0 bases short and J 4 bases short, with 15 bases between. This CDR3 has 16 residues. CDR3 nucleotides: TGTGCCAGCTCACCACCCGGGGGGCGCGGGCTCACTGAAGCTTTCTTT. Translated: CASSPPGGRGLTEAFF.

The chain combines TRBV2 with TRBJ2-1; D uncertain. In germline, CDR1 is SNHLY, CDR2 FYNNEI. V lost 5 bases to trimming and J lost 1 base, with 9 bases between them. CDR3 length: 14 residues. CDR3 sequence reads: CASSPRASYNEQFF. In DNA, the CDR3 is TGTGCCAGCAGTCCCCGCGCGTCCTACAATGAGCAGTTCTTC. Full variable domain (outside the CDR3, taken from reference TRBV2 and TRBJ2-1): EPEVTQTPSHQVTQMGQEVILRCVPISNHLYFYWYRQILGQKVEFLVSFYNNEISEKSEIFDDQFSVERPDGSNFTLKIRSTKLEDSAMYFCASSPRASYNEQFFGPGTRLTVL.

V and J are TRBV2 and TRBJ1-1; tentative D call: TRBD1 (5 bases). The CDR3 is 15 residues long. CDR1 and CDR2 from the germline V gene are SNHLY and FYNNEI. Trimming shortened V by 2 bases and J by 4 bases, and 14 bases separated the two germline ends. This CDR3 reads CASSEQGLIVTEAFF. CDR3 sequence (DNA): TGTGCCAGCAGTGAACAGGGACTAATAGTCACTGAAGCTTTCTTT.

The chain carries TRBV2 and TRBJ2-3; D possibly corresponds to TRBD2 (5 bases). The CDR3 is 14 residues long. Germline V CDR1 and CDR2: SNHLY, FYNNEI. Deletions cut 6 bases from V and 2 bases from J, with 12 bases between. The CDR3: CASRTGIITDTQYF. The CDR3 DNA reads as TGTGCCAGCAGGACCGGGATTATCACAGATACGCAGTATTTT.

This clone was seen only once. In DNA, the CDR3 is TGTGCCTGGAGCCCAGGGGGCAGGGACGAGCAGTACTTC. This encodes CAWSPGGRDEQYF. The genes are TRBV30 and TRBJ2-7, with 8 positions matching TRBD1. This CDR3 contains 13 residues. V lost 3 bases, J lost 5 bases, and 6 bases stayed unmatched. Germline V gene lookup returns CDR1 GTSNPN and CDR2 SVGIG (reference sequence). The whole variable domain, filled in from reference TRBV30 and TRBJ2-7, reads SQTIHQWPATLVQPVGSPLSLECTVEGTSNPNLYWYRQAAGRGLQLLFYSVGIGQISSEVPQNLSASRPQDRQFILSSKKLLLSDSGFYLCAWSPGGRDEQYFGPGTRLTVT.

The chain uses TRBV11-3 and TRBJ2-1; 8 bases align to TRBD1. The junction had 9 bases not matched to a gene; V was cut back by 5 bases and J by 0 bases. This CDR3 is built from 17 residues. CDR1 SGHNT and CDR2 YENEEA come from the germline V gene. The CDR3 loop is CASSPKTGGSSYNEQFF. CDR3 sequence (DNA): TGTGCCAGCAGCCCGAAAACAGGGGGTAGCTCCTACAATGAGCAGTTCTTC.

This clone was observed a single time. The chain joins TRBV5-1 to TRBJ2-2; D uncertain. The V and J ends lost 2 bases and 2 bases respectively, with 10 bases between them. This CDR3 region has 15 residues. Germline CDR1 is SGHRS and CDR2 is YFSETQ. The CDR3: CASSFNSLNTGELFF. The CDR3 coding sequence is TGCGCCAGCAGCTTCAATAGCCTTAACACCGGGGAGCTGTTTTTT.

The J gene is TRBJ1-6, the V gene TRBV9; D is perhaps TRBD1 (5 bases). This CDR3 contains 15 residues. The germline V gene encodes CDR1 SGDLS and CDR2 YYNGEE. Trimming shortened V by 0 bases and J by 11 bases, and 15 bases separated the two germline ends. CDR3: CASSVGGDREAPLHF. The CDR3 DNA follows: TGTGCCAGCAGCGTAGGCGGGGACCGCGAGGCACCCCTCCACTTT.

The rearrangement links TRBV6-5 to TRBJ2-5, with 9 nucleotides matching TRBD1. The CDR3 contains 15 residues. The ends lost 4 bases at V and 6 bases at J; junction bases unmatched: 9. CDR1 and CDR2 from the germline V gene are MNHEY and SVGAGI. For the CDR3, the DNA is TGTGCCAGCAGTTCTACCACAGGGGGCCGCAAGACCCAGTACTTC. The encoded protein is CASSSTTGGRKTQYF.

The chain is built from TRBV10-1 and TRBJ2-5; TRBD2 aligns across 8 bases. Germline V gives CDR1 WNHNN, CDR2 SYGVQD (reference sequence). This CDR3 region has 17 residues. The V and J ends lost 8 bases and 4 bases, in that order; junction bases with no gene match: 18. DNA for the CDR3: TGCGCCAGCGCCGACGGGTCTGGCGGGGGGTGGGTAGAGACCCAGTACTTC. This gives the protein CASADGSGGGWVETQYF.

The chain links TRBV5-1 to TRBJ2-7, with 7 bases that match TRBD1. V lost 1 base and J lost 1; bases outside the gene matches: 2. The CDR3 is 14 residues long. CDR1 and CDR2 from the germline V gene are SGHRS and YFSETQ. CDR3 nucleotide sequence: TGCGCCAGCAGCTTGAGGGACAGTTCCTACGAGCAGTACTTC. This encodes CASSLRDSSYEQYF. The complete variable domain, with remaining parts taken from reference TRBV5-1 and TRBJ2-7, reads KAGVTQTPRYLIKTRGQQVTLSCSPISGHRSVSWYQQTPGQGLQFLFEYFSETQRNKGNFPGRFSGRQFSNSRSEMNVSTLELGDSALYLCASSLRDSSYEQYFGPGTRLTVT.

The chain recombines TRBV14 with TRBJ1-1; 7 positions match TRBD1. V trimming: 4 bases; J trimming: 1 base; junction bases outside the gene matches: 9. The germline V gene has CDR1 SGHDN and CDR2 FVKESK. The CDR3 length is 16 residues. The CDR3 reads CASSRWTGTSNTEAFF. The CDR3 DNA reads as TGTGCCAGCAGCCGTTGGACAGGTACATCGAACACTGAAGCTTTCTTT.

V gene TRBV19 combines with J gene TRBJ1-2; 9 nucleotides match TRBD1. The CDR3 sequence is 15 residues long. Losses at the gene ends were 7 bases for V and 2 bases for J; bases not matched to a gene: 8. The germline V gene has CDR1 LNHDA and CDR2 SQIVND (reference sequence). Written as DNA, the CDR3 is TGTGCCAGTACCCACTACGGACAGGGGAACTATGGCTACACCTTC. This encodes CASTHYGQGNYGYTF. Full variable domain (missing parts from reference TRBV19 and TRBJ1-2): DGGITQSPKYLFRKEGQNVTLSCEQNLNHDAMYWYRQDPGQGLRLIYYSQIVNDFQKGDIAEGYSVSREKKESFPLTVTSAQKNPTAFYLCASTHYGQGNYGYTFGSGTRLTVV.

The chain joins TRBV2 to TRBJ2-5, with 7 bases fitting TRBD1. Germline CDR1 and CDR2: SNHLY and FYNNEI. CDR3 length: 12 residues. The V segment lost 8 bases and the J segment 5 bases; nucleotides outside the gene matches: 5. The CDR3 sequence is CASQGDHETQYF. The CDR3 region has the DNA TGTGCCAGCCAGGGGGATCACGAGACCCAGTACTTC.

This rearrangement joins TRBV29-1 to TRBJ1-5, with D unresolved. Germline assignment: CDR1 SQVTM and CDR2 ANQGSEA. The CDR3 loop spans 12 amino acids. Trimming removed 7 bases from V and 0 bases from J, with 7 bases in between. DNA for the CDR3: TGCAGCGCCCGAGATAGCAATCAGCCCCAGCATTTT. This sequence encodes CSARDSNQPQHF. The variable domain in full, with the rest retrieved from reference TRBV29-1 and TRBJ1-5, is SAVISQKPSRDICQRGTSLTIQCQVDSQVTMMFWYRQQPGQSLTLIATANQGSEATYESGFVIDKFPISRPNLTFSTLTVSNMSPEDSSIYLCSARDSNQPQHFGDGTRLSIL.